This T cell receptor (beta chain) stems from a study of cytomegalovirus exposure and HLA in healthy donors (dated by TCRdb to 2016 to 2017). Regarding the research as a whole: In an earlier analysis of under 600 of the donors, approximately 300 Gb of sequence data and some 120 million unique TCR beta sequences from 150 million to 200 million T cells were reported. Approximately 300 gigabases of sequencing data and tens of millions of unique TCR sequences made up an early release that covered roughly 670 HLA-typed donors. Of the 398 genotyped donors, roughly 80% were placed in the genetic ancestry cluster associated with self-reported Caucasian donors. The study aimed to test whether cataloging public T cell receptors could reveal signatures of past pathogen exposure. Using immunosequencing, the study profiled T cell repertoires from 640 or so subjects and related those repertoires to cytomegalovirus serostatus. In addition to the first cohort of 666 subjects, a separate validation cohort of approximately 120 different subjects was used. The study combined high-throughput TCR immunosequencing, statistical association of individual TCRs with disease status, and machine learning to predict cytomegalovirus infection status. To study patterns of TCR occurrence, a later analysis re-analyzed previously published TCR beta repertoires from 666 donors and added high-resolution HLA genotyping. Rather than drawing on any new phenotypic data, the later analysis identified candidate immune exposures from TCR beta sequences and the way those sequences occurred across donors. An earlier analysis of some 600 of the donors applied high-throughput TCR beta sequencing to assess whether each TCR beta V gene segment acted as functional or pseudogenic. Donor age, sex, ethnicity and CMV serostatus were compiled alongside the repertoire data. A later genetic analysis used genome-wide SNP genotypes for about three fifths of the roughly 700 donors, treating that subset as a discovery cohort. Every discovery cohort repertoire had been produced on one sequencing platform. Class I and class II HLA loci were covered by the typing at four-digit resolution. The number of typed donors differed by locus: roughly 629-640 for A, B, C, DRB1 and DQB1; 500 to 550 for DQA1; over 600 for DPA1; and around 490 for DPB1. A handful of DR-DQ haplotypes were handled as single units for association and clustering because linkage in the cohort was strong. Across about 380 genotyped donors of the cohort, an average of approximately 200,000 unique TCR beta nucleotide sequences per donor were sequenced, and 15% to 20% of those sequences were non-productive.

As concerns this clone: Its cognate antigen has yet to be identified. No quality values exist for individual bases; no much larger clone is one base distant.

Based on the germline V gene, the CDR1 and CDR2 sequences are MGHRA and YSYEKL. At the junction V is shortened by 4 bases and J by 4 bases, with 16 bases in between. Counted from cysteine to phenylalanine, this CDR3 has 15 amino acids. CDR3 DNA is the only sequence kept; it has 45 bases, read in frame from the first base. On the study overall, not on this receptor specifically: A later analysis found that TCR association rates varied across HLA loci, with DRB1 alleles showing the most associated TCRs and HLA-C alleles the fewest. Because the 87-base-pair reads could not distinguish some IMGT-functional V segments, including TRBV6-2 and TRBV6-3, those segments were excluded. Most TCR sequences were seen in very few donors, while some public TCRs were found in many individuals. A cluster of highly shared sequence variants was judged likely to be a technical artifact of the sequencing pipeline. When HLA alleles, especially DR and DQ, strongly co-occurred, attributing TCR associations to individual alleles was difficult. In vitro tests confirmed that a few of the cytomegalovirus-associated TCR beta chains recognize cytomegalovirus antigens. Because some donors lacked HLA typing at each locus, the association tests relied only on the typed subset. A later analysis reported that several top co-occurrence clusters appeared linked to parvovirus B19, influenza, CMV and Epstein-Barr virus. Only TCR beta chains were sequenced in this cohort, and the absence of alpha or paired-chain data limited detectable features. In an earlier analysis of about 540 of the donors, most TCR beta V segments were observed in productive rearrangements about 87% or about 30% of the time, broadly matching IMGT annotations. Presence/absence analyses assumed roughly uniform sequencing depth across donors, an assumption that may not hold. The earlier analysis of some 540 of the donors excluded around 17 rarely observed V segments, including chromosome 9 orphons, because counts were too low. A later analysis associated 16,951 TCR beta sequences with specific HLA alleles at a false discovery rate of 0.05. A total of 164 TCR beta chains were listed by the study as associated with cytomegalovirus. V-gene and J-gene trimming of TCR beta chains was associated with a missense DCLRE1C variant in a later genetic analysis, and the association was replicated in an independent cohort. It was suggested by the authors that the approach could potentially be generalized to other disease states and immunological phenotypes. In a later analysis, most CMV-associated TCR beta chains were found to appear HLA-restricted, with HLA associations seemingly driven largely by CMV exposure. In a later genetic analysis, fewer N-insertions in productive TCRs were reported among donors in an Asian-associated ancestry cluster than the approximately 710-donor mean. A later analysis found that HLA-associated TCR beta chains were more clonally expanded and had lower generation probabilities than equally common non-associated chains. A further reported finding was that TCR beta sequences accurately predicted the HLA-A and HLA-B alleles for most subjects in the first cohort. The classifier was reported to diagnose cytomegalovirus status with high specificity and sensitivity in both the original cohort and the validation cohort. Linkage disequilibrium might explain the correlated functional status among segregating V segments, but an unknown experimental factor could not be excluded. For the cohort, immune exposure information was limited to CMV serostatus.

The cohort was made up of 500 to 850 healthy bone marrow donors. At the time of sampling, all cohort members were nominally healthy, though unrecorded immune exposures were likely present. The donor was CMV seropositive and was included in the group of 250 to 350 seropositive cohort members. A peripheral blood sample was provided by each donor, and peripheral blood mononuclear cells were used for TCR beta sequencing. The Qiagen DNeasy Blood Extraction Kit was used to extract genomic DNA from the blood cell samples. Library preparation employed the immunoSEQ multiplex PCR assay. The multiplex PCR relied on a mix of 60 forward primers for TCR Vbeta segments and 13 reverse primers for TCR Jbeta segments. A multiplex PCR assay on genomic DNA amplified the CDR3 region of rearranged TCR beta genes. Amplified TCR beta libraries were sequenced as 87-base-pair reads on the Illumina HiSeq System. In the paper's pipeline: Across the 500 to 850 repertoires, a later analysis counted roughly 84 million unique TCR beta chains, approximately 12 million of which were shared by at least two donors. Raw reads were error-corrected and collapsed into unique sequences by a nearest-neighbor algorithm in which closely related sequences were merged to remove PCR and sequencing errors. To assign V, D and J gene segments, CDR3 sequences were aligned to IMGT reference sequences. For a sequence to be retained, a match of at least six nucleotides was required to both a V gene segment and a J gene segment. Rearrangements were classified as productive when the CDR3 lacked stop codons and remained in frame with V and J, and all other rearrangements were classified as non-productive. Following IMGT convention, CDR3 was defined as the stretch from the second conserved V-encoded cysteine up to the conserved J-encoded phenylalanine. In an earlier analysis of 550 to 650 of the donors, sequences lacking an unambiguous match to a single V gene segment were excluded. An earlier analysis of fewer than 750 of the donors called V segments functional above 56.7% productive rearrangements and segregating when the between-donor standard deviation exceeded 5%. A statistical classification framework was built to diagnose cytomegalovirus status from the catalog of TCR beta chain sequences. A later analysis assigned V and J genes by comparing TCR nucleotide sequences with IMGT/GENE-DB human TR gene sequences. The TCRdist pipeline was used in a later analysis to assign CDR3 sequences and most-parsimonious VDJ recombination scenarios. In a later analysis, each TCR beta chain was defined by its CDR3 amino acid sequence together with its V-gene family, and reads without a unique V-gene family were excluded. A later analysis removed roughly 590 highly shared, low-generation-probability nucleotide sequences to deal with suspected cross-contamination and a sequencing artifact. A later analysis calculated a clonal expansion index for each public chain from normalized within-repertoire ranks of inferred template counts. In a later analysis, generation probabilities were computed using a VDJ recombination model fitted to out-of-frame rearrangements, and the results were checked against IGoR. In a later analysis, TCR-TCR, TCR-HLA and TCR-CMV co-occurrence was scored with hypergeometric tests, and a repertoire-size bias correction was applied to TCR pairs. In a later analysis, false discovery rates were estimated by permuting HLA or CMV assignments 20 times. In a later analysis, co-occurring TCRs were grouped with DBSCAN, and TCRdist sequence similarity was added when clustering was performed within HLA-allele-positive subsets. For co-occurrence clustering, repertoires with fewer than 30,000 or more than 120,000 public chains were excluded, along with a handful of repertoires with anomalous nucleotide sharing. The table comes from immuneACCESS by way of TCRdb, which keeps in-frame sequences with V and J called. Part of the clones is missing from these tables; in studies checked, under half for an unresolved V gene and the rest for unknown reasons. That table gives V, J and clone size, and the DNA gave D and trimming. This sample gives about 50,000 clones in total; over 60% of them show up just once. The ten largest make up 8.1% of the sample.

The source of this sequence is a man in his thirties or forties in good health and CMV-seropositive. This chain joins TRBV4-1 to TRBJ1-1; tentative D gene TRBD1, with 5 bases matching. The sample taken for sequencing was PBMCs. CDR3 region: CASSRDFSGGTEAFF. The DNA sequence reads TGCGCCAGCAGCCGGGACTTCTCCGGGGGCACTGAAGCTTTCTTT.